Each of the 15 T cell receptor beta chains below was sequenced from the same sample in a study of blood T cell repertoires in COVID-19. The data were produced by immunoSEQ multiplex PCR, yet TCRdb's version contains in-frame clones alone and is incomplete. The repertoire has 230,000 or so clones, around 89% of them found once; the top ten carry more than 2.5%. Sequences were obtained from PBMCs or T cells enriched from blood (not recorded which). The receptors originated from a woman aged 25 to 39 who had recovered from COVID-19.

CDR3 protein: CATSRAHGAANTEAFF. The CDR3 DNA is TGTGCCACCAGCAGAGCCCATGGGGCGGCGAACACTGAAGCTTTCTTT. V is TRBV15 and J is TRBJ1-1, with D perhaps TRBD1 (5 bases). CDR3 size: 16 residues. Germline CDR1 reads LNHNV; CDR2 reads YYDKDF (reference sequence). The ends were cut back, 1 base at V and 1 base at J, with 13 bases in the middle.

The CDR3 DNA sequence: TGTGCCAGCAGCCCAGGGGGCGGAGGAGGGAACACTGAAGCTTTCTTT. Its protein is CASSPGGGGGNTEAFF. The gene calls are TRBV9 and TRBJ1-1; the match to TRBD1 covers 8 bases. Trimming removed 4 bases from V and 1 base from J; junction bases left unmatched: 9. The germline CDR1 and CDR2 sequences are SGDLS and YYNGEE. This CDR3 spans 16 amino acids.

This clone has only a few counts. The chain employs TRBV6-2 or TRBV6-3 and TRBJ1-2; weak D call: TRBD1 (6 bases). This CDR3 region has 13 residues. Germline V gene sequence: CDR1 MNHEY, CDR2 SVGEGT. Trimming cost V 2 bases and J 4 bases, with 8 bases left between them. The DNA of the CDR3 is TGTGCCAGCAGTTACCAGGGGATCTATGGCTACACCTTC. Amino acid sequence: CASSYQGIYGYTF.

This clone has a single count. The chain is built from TRBV7-2 and TRBJ1-4; possibly TRBD1 for D (6 bases). The V gene lost 2 bases and the J gene lost 5 bases, with 12 bases spanning the gap. CDR1 and CDR2 (germline): SGHTA, FQGNSA. This CDR3 has 15 amino acids. The CDR3 sequence: CASSLLPGENEKLFF. DNA of the CDR3: TGTGCCAGCAGCTTACTTCCAGGGGAGAATGAAAAACTGTTTTTT.

This chain joins TRBV5-5 and TRBJ1-5, with D unclear. Germline CDR1 is SGHKS and CDR2 is YYEKEE (reference sequence). The V end was cut by 1 base, the J end by 0 bases, with 5 bases between. This CDR3 spans 14 amino acids. In nucleotides, the CDR3 is TGTGCCAGCAGCTTGCCGGTTAGCAATCAGCCCCAGCATTTT. Translation: CASSLPVSNQPQHF.

The chain carries TRBV2 and TRBJ2-3, with TRBD2 identical over 10 bases. The V gene end was trimmed by 5 bases and the J gene end by 1 base; junction bases not matched to a gene: 6. CDR1 SNHLY and CDR2 FYNNEI come from the germline V gene. There are 16 residues in the CDR3. This chain's CDR3 is CASSLAGVGGTDTQYF. CDR3 DNA: TGTGCCAGCAGTCTAGCGGGGGTGGGGGGCACAGATACGCAGTATTTT.

The chain joins TRBV5-6 to TRBJ1-5, with D perhaps TRBD1 (6 bases). The CDR3 is 13 residues long. V was clipped by 5 bases and J by 5 bases, with 11 bases between them. Germline CDR1 reads SGHDT; CDR2 reads YYEEEE. CDR3 residues: CASSTTGYQPQHF. For the CDR3, the DNA is TGTGCCAGCAGTACAACAGGGTATCAGCCCCAGCATTTT.

The genes are TRBV29-1 and TRBJ2-2, with D maybe TRBD2 (6 bases). This CDR3 is 13 amino acids long. V shed 4 bases and J shed 1 base, with 7 bases lying between them. CDR1 is SQVTM and CDR2 is ANQGSEA in the germline V gene. The DNA of the CDR3 is TGCAGCGTTGGGGGGGTGAACACCGGGGAGCTGTTTTTT. It specifies CSVGGVNTGELFF.

The CDR3: CASSLGKTSGGLGETQYF. The CDR3 DNA is TGTGCCAGCAGCTTAGGGAAGACTAGCGGGGGCCTAGGGGAGACCCAGTACTTC. The chain carries TRBV7-9 and TRBJ2-5; 12 nucleotides align to TRBD2. Germline V gives CDR1 SEHNR, CDR2 FQNEAQ (reference sequence). This CDR3 contains 18 residues. V was pared by 1 base and J by 5 bases, with 11 bases of the junction left unmatched.

The V and J genes are TRBV7-9 and TRBJ1-1; D is ambiguous. The CDR3 contains 12 residues. The V gene's germline CDR1 is SEHNR and CDR2 FQNEAQ (reference sequence). The V end lost 3 bases, the J end lost 0 bases, and 2 bases lay between the germline ends. Here the CDR3 DNA reads TGTGCCAGCAGCTTTATGAACACTGAAGCTTTCTTT. Translation gives CASSFMNTEAFF.

For this clone: Since a much larger clone is just one base distant, this may be a read error. This chain links TRBV7-2 with TRBJ1-2; tentative D call: TRBD1 (6 bases). CDR3 length equals 14 residues. Germline V gene lookup returns CDR1 SGHTA and CDR2 FQGNSA. The germline V and J ends were trimmed by 1 base and 2 bases, with 8 bases remaining between them. The CDR3 protein is CASSLEQGNYGYTF. The CDR3 DNA reads as TGTGCCAGCAGCTTAGAACAGGGAAACTATGGCTACACCTTC.

The chain combines TRBV3-1 (or the pseudogene TRBV3-2) with TRBJ2-3, with 11 nucleotides matching TRBD2. V was clipped by 3 bases and J by 5 bases; unmatched bases: 7. Germline CDR1 reads LGHDT; CDR2 reads YNNKEL (reference sequence). This CDR3 is built from 16 residues. The CDR3 bases are TGTGCCAGCAGCCATCGACTAGCGGGGATCGAAGATACGCAGTATTTT. It codes for CASSHRLAGIEDTQYF.

This chain links TRBV4-1 with TRBJ2-7; D call uncertain. This CDR3 spans 15 amino acids. CDR1 is MGHRA, CDR2 YSYEKL, per germline. V was shortened by 0 bases and J by 2 bases, with 11 bases between the two germline ends. The CDR3, as DNA: TGCGCCAGCAGCCAAGATCGCGGAAACCCCTACGAGCAGTACTTC. Its translation is CASSQDRGNPYEQYF.

This clone was counted once. The chain employs TRBV4-1 and TRBJ2-5, with 7 positions matching TRBD2. Trimming took 3 bases from V and 3 from J; bases not matched to a gene: 4. This CDR3 contains 14 residues. Germline CDR1 reads MGHRA; CDR2 reads YSYEKL. The CDR3 nucleotides read TGCGCCAGCAGCCACCCTGGGAGGGAAGAGACCCAGTACTTC. This codes for CASSHPGREETQYF.

The chain recombines TRBV6-5 with TRBJ1-2, with unresolved D. The germline V and J ends were trimmed by 10 bases and 3 bases, with 12 bases remaining between them. From germline, CDR1 is MNHEY and CDR2 SVGAGI. CDR3 length equals 12 residues. The CDR3 bases are TGTGCCACTCGAATGGTAGACTATGGCTACACCTTC. Amino acids: CATRMVDYGYTF.